The T cell receptor beta chain described here comes from a study of CD8 T cells in Susac syndrome. V was cut by 0 bases and J by 2 bases, with 9 bases left in between. Germline V gene sequence: CDR1 SGHDT, CDR2 YYEEEE. The CDR3 spans 14 residues. Random-hexamer reverse transcription was applied to roughly 0.5 to 1 ug RNA. Multiplex immunoSEQ PCR targeted 54 Vbeta and 13 Jbeta TCR beta segments. TCRdb re-derived calls from the immunoSEQ multiplex PCR reads in MiXCR, one entry per CDR3 protein. The sample yields 65,000 to 75,000 distinct CDR3 sequences, approximately 95% seen once. Sequenced material: CD8+ T cells from PBMCs. The chain employs TRBV5-6 and TRBJ2-7, with D perhaps TRBD1 (5 bases). This TCR derives from a human donor in good health. Written as DNA, the CDR3 is TGTGCCAGCAGCTTGGACAGGACAACCTACGAGCAGTACTTC. Translation: CASSLDRTTYEQYF.